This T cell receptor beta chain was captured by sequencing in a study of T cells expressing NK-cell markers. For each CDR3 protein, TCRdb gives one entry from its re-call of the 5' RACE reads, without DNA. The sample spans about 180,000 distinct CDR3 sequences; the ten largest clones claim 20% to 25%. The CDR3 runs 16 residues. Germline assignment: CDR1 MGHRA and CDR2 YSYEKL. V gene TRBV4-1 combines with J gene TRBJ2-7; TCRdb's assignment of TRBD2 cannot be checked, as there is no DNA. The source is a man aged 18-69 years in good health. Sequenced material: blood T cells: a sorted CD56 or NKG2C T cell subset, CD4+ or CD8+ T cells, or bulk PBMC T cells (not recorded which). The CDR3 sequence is CASSKGVIAGTYEQYF.